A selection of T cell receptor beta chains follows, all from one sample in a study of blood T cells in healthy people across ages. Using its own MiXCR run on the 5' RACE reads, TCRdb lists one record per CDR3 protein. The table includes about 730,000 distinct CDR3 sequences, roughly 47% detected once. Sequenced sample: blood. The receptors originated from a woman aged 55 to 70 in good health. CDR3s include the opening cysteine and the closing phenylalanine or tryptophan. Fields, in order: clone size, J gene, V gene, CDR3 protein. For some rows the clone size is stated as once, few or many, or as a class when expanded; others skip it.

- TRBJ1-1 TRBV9 CASSVRSNTEAFF
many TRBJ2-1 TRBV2 CASRGLAGGYSNNEQFF
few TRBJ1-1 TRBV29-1 CSIDPGTTNTEAFF
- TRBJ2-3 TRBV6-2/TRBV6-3 CASHSGGNTQYF
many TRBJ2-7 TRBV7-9 CASSGDRNEQYF
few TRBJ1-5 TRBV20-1 CSARRPGTGYQPQHF
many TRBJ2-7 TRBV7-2 CASSWGGGLEQYF
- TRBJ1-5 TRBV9 CASSPGTASNQPQHF
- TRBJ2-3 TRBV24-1 CATRGSRGTQYF
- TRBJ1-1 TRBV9 CASSPQGGSTEAFF
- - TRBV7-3 CASSLTLRETQYF
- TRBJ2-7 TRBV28 CASSFRPVGYQYF
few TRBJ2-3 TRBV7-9 CASSSLPGGTDTQYF
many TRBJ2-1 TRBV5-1 CASSLVPPGQGLNEQFF
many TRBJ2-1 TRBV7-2 CASSQLAGGNNEQFF
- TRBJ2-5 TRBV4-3 CASSQGVGNQETQYF
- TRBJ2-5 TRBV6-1 CASSHGTSGGLGQETQYF
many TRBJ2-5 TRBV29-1 CSVERQATRETQYF
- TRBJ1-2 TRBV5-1 CASSPRLKGYGYTF
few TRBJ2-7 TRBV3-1 CASSQTGLAGGPSYEQYF
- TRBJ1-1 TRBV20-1 CSAPPGQWNTEAFF
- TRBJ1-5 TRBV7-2 CASSLAQTRAGPGLNQPQHF
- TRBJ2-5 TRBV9 CASSLRDRARQETQYF
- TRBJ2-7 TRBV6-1 CASSEELGQYF
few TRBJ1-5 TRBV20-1 CSALRDRVANQPQHF
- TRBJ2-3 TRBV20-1 CSAREGGGPRLAGSRDTQYF
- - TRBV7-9 CASRYGQGADEQYF
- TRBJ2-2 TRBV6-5 CASSYSYGGTSGELFF
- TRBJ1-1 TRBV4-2 CASSLTGGAQSTEAFF
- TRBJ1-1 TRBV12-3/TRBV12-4 CASSPPGTARQGDTEAFF
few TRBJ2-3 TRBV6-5 CASREAGTDTQYF
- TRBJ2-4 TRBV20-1 CSASDPEGKNIQYF
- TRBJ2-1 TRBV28 CASSSPGAGGNERFF
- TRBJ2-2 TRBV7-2 CASSPVGGELFF
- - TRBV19 CATALQPAEETQYF
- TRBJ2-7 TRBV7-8 CASSLGPQGDEQYF
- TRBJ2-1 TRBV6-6 CASSYVANNEQFF